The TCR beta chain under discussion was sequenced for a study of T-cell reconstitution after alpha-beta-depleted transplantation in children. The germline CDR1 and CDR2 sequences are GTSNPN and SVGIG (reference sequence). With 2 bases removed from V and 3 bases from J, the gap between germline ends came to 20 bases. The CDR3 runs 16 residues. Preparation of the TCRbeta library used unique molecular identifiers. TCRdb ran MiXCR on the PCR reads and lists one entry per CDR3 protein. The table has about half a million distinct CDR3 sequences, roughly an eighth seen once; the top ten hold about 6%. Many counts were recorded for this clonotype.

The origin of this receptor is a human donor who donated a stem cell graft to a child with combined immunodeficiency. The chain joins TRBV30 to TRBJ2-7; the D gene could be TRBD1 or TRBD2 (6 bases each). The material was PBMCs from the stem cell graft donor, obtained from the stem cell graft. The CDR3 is CAWSNSRTAGYYEQYF. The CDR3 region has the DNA TGTGCCTGGAGTAACTCCCGGACAGCGGGTTACTACGAGCAGTACTTC.